A single sample gave rise to the 25 T cell receptor beta chains below, sequenced in a study of cytomegalovirus exposure and HLA in healthy donors. Primers: 60 Vbeta forward and 13 Jbeta reverse. Measured with immunoSEQ multiplex PCR; TCRdb has only the in-frame clones, and not every one. The table has fewer than 150,000 clones, 70% to 85% seen once; the top ten hold around 4.3%. Specimen: PBMCs. The receptors shown here come from a man aged 40-50 years in good health and CMV-seropositive.

The chain carries TRBV5-6 and TRBJ1-5; D is uncertain. Trimming pared 1 base from V and 0 bases from J, leaving 8 bases between. This CDR3 comprises 15 residues. The germline V gene encodes CDR1 SGHDT and CDR2 YYEEEE. The CDR3 sequence is CASSLSGYSNQPQHF. Here the CDR3 DNA reads TGTGCCAGCAGCTTGTCCGGTTATAGCAATCAGCCCCAGCATTTT.

The rearrangement uses TRBV11-3 and TRBJ2-6; 9 bases are a match to TRBD1. CDR3 length: 16 residues. V trimming: 11 bases; J trimming: 4 bases; junction bases outside the gene matches: 12. CDR1 is SGHNT, CDR2 YENEEA, per germline. The CDR3 loop reads CAEGQGGSTGANVLTF. DNA for the CDR3: TGTGCCGAGGGACAGGGTGGTTCGACCGGGGCCAACGTCCTGACTTTC.

Here the CDR3 reads CASSLGLYEQYF. The CDR3 nucleotides are TGTGCCAGCAGCTTAGGTCTATACGAGCAGTACTTC. The chain joins TRBV11-3 to TRBJ2-7; no clear D. The V gene lost 1 base and the J gene lost 4 bases, with 5 bases spanning the gap. The germline CDR1 and CDR2 sequences are SGHNT and YENEEA. This CDR3 region has 12 residues.

The chain joins TRBV5-8 to TRBJ2-1; 14 nucleotides match TRBD2. The J segment lost 5 bases and the V segment lost 4 bases, leaving 8 bases of the junction unmatched. Germline assignment: CDR1 SGHTS and CDR2 YDEGEE. The CDR3 length is 17 residues. The chain's CDR3 is CASSTRLAGGRNNEQFF. The CDR3, as DNA: TGTGCCAGCAGCACACGACTAGCGGGAGGGCGTAACAATGAGCAGTTCTTC. The full variable domain, its missing parts supplied by reference TRBV5-8 and TRBJ2-1, is EAGVTQSPTHLIKTRGQQATLRCSPISGHTSVYWYQQALGLGLQFLLWYDEGEERNRGNFPPRFSGRQFPNYSSELNVNALELEDSALYLCASSTRLAGGRNNEQFFGPGTRLTVL.

V gene TRBV7-8 combines with J gene TRBJ1-5; possible D gene TRBD1, 6 bases. The germline gives CDR1 SGHVS, CDR2 FQNEAQ. CDR3 size: 12 residues. CDR3 protein: CASGVGRQPQHF. DNA for the CDR3: TGTGCTTCAGGGGTAGGGCGTCAGCCCCAGCATTTT. The complete variable domain, with remaining parts taken from reference TRBV7-8 and TRBJ1-5, reads GAGVSQSPRYKVAKRGQDVALRCDPISGHVSLFWYQQALGQGPEFLTYFQNEAQLDKSGLPSDRFFAERPEGSVSTLKIQRTQQEDSAVYLCASGVGRQPQHFGDGTRLSIL.

In its sample, this clone was seen a few times. The V and J genes are TRBV7-9 and TRBJ2-6; D is perhaps TRBD2 (6 bases). This CDR3 is 16 amino acids long. Germline CDR1 and CDR2: SEHNR and FQNEAQ (reference sequence). Trimming shortened V by 1 base and J by 8 bases, and 15 bases separated the two germline ends. The DNA for the CDR3 is TGTGCCAGCAGCTTAGGGGACGGGACTCGTTCCAACGTCCTGACTTTC. Translated: CASSLGDGTRSNVLTF. The full variable domain, its missing parts supplied by reference TRBV7-9 and TRBJ2-6, is DTGVSQNPRHKITKRGQNVTFRCDPISEHNRLYWYRQTLGQGPEFLTYFQNEAQLEKSRLLSDRFSAERPKGSFSTLEIQRTEQGDSAMYLCASSLGDGTRSNVLTFGAGSRLTVL.

The V gene is TRBV7-2, the J gene TRBJ1-5, with TRBD1 as a possible D gene (5 bases). CDR3 length: 15 residues. Germline values: CDR1 SGHTA, CDR2 FQGNSA. Trimming took 5 bases from V and 0 from J, leaving 11 bases between them. The CDR3 nucleotides are TGTGCCAGCAGCCCGGGACTAAATAGCAATCAGCCCCAGCATTTT. Amino acids: CASSPGLNSNQPQHF.

This clone was recorded a few times. The rearrangement uses TRBV15 and TRBJ1-2; the D gene is possibly TRBD1 (5 bases). This CDR3 spans 13 amino acids. V lost 5 bases, J lost 3 bases, and 10 bases lay in between. In germline, CDR1 is LNHNV, CDR2 YYDKDF (reference sequence). In nucleotides, the CDR3 is TGTGCCACCAGCGCAGGGTTTGACTATGGCTACACCTTC. Translating gives CATSAGFDYGYTF.

DNA for the CDR3: TGTGCCAGCAGCTTATTGGCCCAGGGTTCGACCTTCTACAATGAGCAGTTCTTC. It codes for CASSLLAQGSTFYNEQFF. The chain joins TRBV7-3 to TRBJ2-1; a possible D gene is TRBD1 (5 bases). Germline V CDR1 and CDR2: SGHTA, FQGTGA. The V end was cut by 2 bases, the J end by 3 bases, with 20 bases between. The CDR3 runs to 18 residues.

The chain has TRBV27 and TRBJ2-1; the match to TRBD1 covers 8 bases. The CDR3 runs to 19 residues. Germline V CDR1 and CDR2: MNHEY, SMNVEV (reference sequence). Trimming removed 5 bases from V and 4 bases from J; junction bases left unmatched: 19. Here the CDR3 DNA reads TGTGCCAGCAGTGCGTCCGGCAGGGGGCGACGAGGAAGGTACAATGAGCAGTTCTTC. Its protein is CASSASGRGRRGRYNEQFF.

The rearrangement uses TRBV7-9 and TRBJ2-6; 8 nucleotides agree with TRBD1. The J segment lost 4 bases and the V segment lost 4 bases, leaving 3 bases of the junction unmatched. Germline V CDR1 and CDR2: SEHNR, FQNEAQ (reference sequence). This CDR3 has 15 residues. CDR3 coding DNA: TGTGCCAGCAGCTCAGGGGGCTCCGGGGCCAACGTCCTGACTTTC. Translating gives CASSSGGSGANVLTF.

The rearrangement uses TRBV27 and TRBJ1-5; TRBD1 agrees at 10 bases. This CDR3 contains 15 residues. Germline values: CDR1 MNHEY, CDR2 SMNVEV (reference sequence). The ends lost 5 bases at V and 5 bases at J; junction bases unmatched: 6. The CDR3 is CASSERTGGDQPQHF. CDR3 nucleotides: TGTGCCAGCAGTGAAAGGACAGGGGGGGATCAGCCCCAGCATTTT.

This clone turned up a few times. V is TRBV15 and J is TRBJ1-5; D gene unclear. The CDR3 is 13 amino acids. Germline V gene sequence: CDR1 LNHNV, CDR2 YYDKDF (reference sequence). Trimming pared 4 bases from V and 1 base from J, leaving 5 bases between. This chain's CDR3 is CATSTMSNQPQHF. The CDR3 bases are TGTGCCACCAGCACAATGAGCAATCAGCCCCAGCATTTT.

The chain combines TRBV13 with TRBJ2-5; 7 bases fit TRBD1. Germline V lookup: CDR1 PRHDT, CDR2 FYEKMQ (reference sequence). The J segment lost 1 base and the V segment lost 7 bases, leaving 9 bases of the junction unmatched. The CDR3 sequence is 15 residues long. The DNA for the CDR3 is TGTGCCAGCACCCCAGGCAGGGGGTTCCAAGAGACCCAGTACTTC. Translating it yields CASTPGRGFQETQYF.

The chain links TRBV7-3 to TRBJ1-1; D not certain. The germline V and J ends were trimmed by 2 bases and 0 bases, with 10 bases remaining between them. There are 15 residues in the CDR3. Germline V gene lookup returns CDR1 SGHTA and CDR2 FQGTGA. The DNA for the CDR3 is TGTGCCAGCAGCTTATCCCGCGGGTTGAACACTGAAGCTTTCTTT. It yields the protein CASSLSRGLNTEAFF.

The gene calls are TRBV19 and TRBJ2-1; 7 positions match TRBD1. Trimming removed 3 bases from V and 1 base from J; junction bases left unmatched: 24. CDR1 and CDR2 from the germline V gene are LNHDA and SQIVND (reference sequence). There are 22 residues in the CDR3. CDR3 coding DNA: TGTGCCAGTAGTATCTCCTTCGGACAGGTCCCACGACCTACGGGGTCCTACAATGAGCAGTTCTTC. It codes for CASSISFGQVPRPTGSYNEQFF.

The genes are TRBV5-6 and TRBJ1-1, with unresolved D. Trimming removed 2 bases at V and 1 base at J, with 9 bases between. Germline V gene lookup returns CDR1 SGHDT and CDR2 YYEEEE. The CDR3 extends over 14 amino acids. The CDR3 loop reads CASSFREGNTEAFF. CDR3 in DNA: TGTGCCAGCAGCTTTAGGGAGGGGAACACTGAAGCTTTCTTT. Based on the CDR3 plus reference TRBV5-6 and TRBJ1-1, the full variable domain is DAGVTQSPTHLIKTRGQQVTLRCSPKSGHDTVSWYQQALGQGPQFIFQYYEEEERQRGNFPDRFSGHQFPNYSSELNVNALLLGDSALYLCASSFREGNTEAFFGQGTRLTVV.

This rearrangement joins TRBV15 to TRBJ2-7; no clear D. V dropped 4 bases and J dropped 0 bases, with 10 bases sitting between them. The CDR3 runs to 14 residues. Germline V gene lookup returns CDR1 LNHNV and CDR2 YYDKDF (reference sequence). CDR3 sequence (DNA): TGTGCCACCAGCAAGAGGTTCAGCTCCTACGAGCAGTACTTC. Translating gives CATSKRFSSYEQYF.

This sequence joins TRBV6-5 and TRBJ2-3, with D possibly being TRBD2 (6 bases). The ends were cut back, 6 bases at V and 2 bases at J, with 9 bases in the middle. Germline lookup yields CDR1 MNHEY and CDR2 SVGAGI. This CDR3 region has 13 residues. The CDR3 loop reads CASREGTTDTQYF. The DNA for the CDR3 is TGTGCCAGCAGGGAGGGAACCACAGATACGCAGTATTTT.

The rearrangement uses TRBV5-5 and TRBJ1-1, with D maybe TRBD1 (5 bases). Trimming stripped 0 bases from V and 10 bases from J, with 16 bases between. The CDR3 covers 14 residues. From germline, CDR1 is SGHKS and CDR2 YYEKEE (reference sequence). The CDR3 nucleotides are TGTGCCAGCAGCTTGGCCCCGGGGGAGAGTGGAGCTTTCTTT. This translates into CASSLAPGESGAFF.

The rearrangement joins TRBV7-9 to TRBJ2-2, with a tentative D call TRBD1 (6 bases). CDR3 length: 12 residues. CDR1 and CDR2 (germline): SEHNR, FQNEAQ (reference sequence). Deletions cut 6 bases from V and 6 bases from J, with 8 bases between. DNA of the CDR3: TGTGCCAGCAGACCAGGGGCCGGGGAGCTGTTTTTT. Its protein is CASRPGAGELFF.

This clone was counted only a few times. This rearrangement joins TRBV27 to TRBJ2-7; 7 nucleotides align to TRBD2. Germline V gene sequence: CDR1 MNHEY, CDR2 SMNVEV (reference sequence). Trimming cost V 5 bases and J 1 base; bases outside gene matches: 8. The CDR3 runs 15 residues. The CDR3 loop is CASSRGVAGSYEQYF. For the CDR3, the DNA is TGTGCCAGCAGTAGAGGGGTAGCGGGTTCCTACGAGCAGTACTTC.

The chain joins TRBV27 to TRBJ1-2; no clear D. Trimming removed 1 base from V and 6 bases from J, with 18 bases in between. Germline V CDR1 and CDR2: MNHEY, SMNVEV (reference sequence). This CDR3 is built from 16 residues. For the CDR3, the DNA is TGTGCCAGCAGTTTATTGACACCCTCCCAGACGGATGGCTACACCTTC. Its translation is CASSLLTPSQTDGYTF.

The rearrangement uses TRBV28 and TRBJ1-1; D perhaps matches TRBD1 (6 bases). Germline V gene sequence: CDR1 MDHEN, CDR2 SYDVKM. CDR3 length equals 14 residues. Trimming took off 10 bases at V and 0 bases at J, with 15 bases between the two ends. CDR3 sequence reads: CATTDSVLNTEAFF. The CDR3 nucleotides read TGTGCCACCACGGACAGCGTCCTGAACACTGAAGCTTTCTTT.

The chain couples TRBV5-1 to TRBJ1-2, with D perhaps TRBD1 (5 bases). The CDR3 is 15 amino acids. Germline lookup yields CDR1 SGHRS and CDR2 YFSETQ. V was trimmed by 1 base and J by 0 bases, leaving 10 bases between them. The CDR3 here is CASSLTGPTNYGYTF. In DNA, the CDR3 is TGCGCCAGCAGCTTGACAGGACCTACTAACTATGGCTACACCTTC.